This T cell receptor (beta chain) was retrieved from a study of cytomegalovirus exposure and HLA in healthy donors. It was with 60 Vbeta and 13 Jbeta primers that the PCR ran. Profiling relied on immunoSEQ multiplex PCR, and the TCRdb table lists in-frame clones only, not all of them. The table records 95,000 to 150,000 clones, around 85% of them present only once. This clone came up a few times. The CDR3 loop spans 15 amino acids. Losses at the gene ends were 7 bases for V and 4 bases for J; bases not matched to a gene: 9. Germline lookup yields CDR1 MNHNS and CDR2 SASEGT. Material for sequencing was PBMCs. The chain links TRBV6-1 to TRBJ2-2; TRBD2 aligns across 7 bases. This sequence was found in a young man in good health and CMV-seropositive. CDR3 residues: CASTRGEDTTGELFF. CDR3 coding DNA: TGTGCCAGCACCCGGGGGGAGGATACCACCGGGGAGCTGTTTTTT.